Each of the 9 T cell receptor beta chains below was sequenced from the same sample in a study of CD4 T cells in relation to SARS-CoV-2 and coronaviruses. Unexposed donor CD4+ T cells date from 2011-2018, before the COVID-19 pandemic. The cells were cultured for less than twelve days before CD4+ T cells were isolated. The assay was immunoSEQ multiplex PCR, and TCRdb's table has in-frame clones only and misses some. Of about 26,000 clones listed, more than 60% were seen once; the top ten hold about 20%. These receptors have no known antigen. Sequences were obtained from CD4+ T cells from PBMCs, cultured in vitro. The receptors were gathered from a human donor in good health.

The chain is built from TRBV4-3 and TRBJ2-1; 7 bases are shared with TRBD2. The CDR3 is made up of 17 amino acids. Germline values: CDR1 LGHNA, CDR2 YSLEER. After removal of 2 bases from V and 1 base from J, the junction contained 8 bases not matched to a gene. The chain's CDR3 is CASSQMWGGSSYNEQFF. The DNA for the CDR3 is TGCGCCAGCAGCCAAATGTGGGGGGGGAGTTCCTACAATGAGCAGTTCTTC.

The CDR3 DNA reads TGTGCCACTAGGACAGGTTCAACAGATACGCAGTATTTT. This sequence encodes CATRTGSTDTQYF. The chain has TRBV19 and TRBJ2-3; TRBD1 matches at 7 bases. V lost 10 bases to trimming and J lost 3 bases; unmatched junction nucleotides: 7. This CDR3 region has 13 residues. From germline, CDR1 is LNHDA and CDR2 SQIVND (reference sequence).

The chain combines TRBV7-2 with TRBJ2-4; 11 bases are shared with TRBD2. V was clipped by 1 base and J by 10 bases; unmatched bases: 6. The CDR3 is 15 residues long. CDR1 is SGHTA, CDR2 FQGNSA, per germline. CDR3 bases: TGTGCCAGCAGCTTAGTACTAGCGGGAGTCCGGATTCAGTACTTC. This encodes CASSLVLAGVRIQYF.

CDR3 coding DNA: TGCAGCGTGAGGTTACAGGGGAACTATGGCTACACCTTC. Residues: CSVRLQGNYGYTF. This sequence joins TRBV29-1 and TRBJ1-2; TRBD1 agrees at 7 bases. Germline V CDR1 and CDR2: SQVTM, ANQGSEA. V trimming: 6 bases; J trimming: 2 bases; junction bases outside the gene matches: 6. This CDR3 is 13 amino acids long.

This clone has just a few counts. The chain carries TRBV5-4 and TRBJ1-2; 8 bases are shared with TRBD1. V was clipped by 4 bases and J by 7 bases; unmatched bases: 6. The CDR3 loop spans 13 amino acids. Germline CDR1 reads SGHNT; CDR2 reads YYREEE (reference sequence). The CDR3 spells CASSPHTGGGYTF. The CDR3 DNA reads TGTGCCAGCAGCCCTCATACAGGGGGTGGCTACACCTTC.

The chain uses TRBV30 and TRBJ1-1, with a possible D match to TRBD1 (6 bases). The ends were cut back, 1 base at V and 1 base at J, with 7 bases in the middle. The germline CDR1 and CDR2 sequences are GTSNPN and SVGIG (reference sequence). The CDR3 runs to 13 residues. The CDR3 reads CAWSGGRNTEAFF. In DNA, the CDR3 is TGTGCCTGGAGTGGGGGGCGGAACACTGAAGCTTTCTTT.

This clone was found once. The chain couples TRBV4-3 to TRBJ2-7, with 10 nucleotides matching TRBD1. Germline loops: CDR1 LGHNA, CDR2 YSLEER. CDR3 size: 15 residues. With 0 bases clipped from V and 8 bases from J, the junction kept 7 bases outside the gene matches. The CDR3 DNA reads TGCGCCAGCAGCCAAGATCCGACAGGGGGCGGCAAGCAGTACTTC. It is translated as CASSQDPTGGGKQYF.

The chain links TRBV5-1 to TRBJ2-3; maybe TRBD2 (7 bases). The CDR3 has 16 residues. The germline V and J ends were trimmed by 4 bases and 1 base, with 16 bases remaining between them. Germline V gives CDR1 SGHRS, CDR2 YFSETQ. CDR3 amino acids: CASSILGGGGTDTQYF. DNA of the CDR3: TGCGCCAGCAGCATCCTGGGGGGGGGCGGCACAGATACGCAGTATTTT.

As regards this clone: The germline gene is not matched at one end of the junction; a read error may be the cause. This chain uses TRBV19 with TRBJ2-1; TRBD2 matches 9 bases. CDR3 length equals 13 residues. CDR1 is LNHDA and CDR2 is SQIVND in the germline V gene (reference sequence). Written as DNA, the CDR3 is TGTGCCAGTAGGATAGCGGGAGAAAATGAGCAGTTCTTC. Translating gives CASRIAGENEQFF. Full variable domain (outside the CDR3, taken from reference TRBV19 and TRBJ2-1): DGGITQSPKYLFRKEGQNVTLSCEQNLNHDAMYWYRQDPGQGLRLIYYSQIVNDFQKGDIAEGYSVSREKKESFPLTVTSAQKNPTAFYLCASRIAGENEQFFGPGTRLTVL.